Below, one TCR beta chain is given with its context. The source of the sample is a study of shared clonotypes between healthy human individuals. The germline V gene encodes CDR1 SGHNT and CDR2 YYREEE (reference sequence). Trimming took 4 bases from V and 6 from J; bases not matched to a gene: 12. This CDR3 has 17 amino acids. Researchers partitioned CD4+ cells into CD45RA+ naive and CD45RA-negative memory subsets. TCRdb's copy holds only in-frame clones and misses some; the assay was immunoSEQ multiplex PCR. The table lists some 2.4 million clones, 93% of them singletons. This chain connects TRBV5-4 to TRBJ2-2; 10 positions agree with TRBD2. The receptor was isolated from a man aged 18 to 30 in good health. Some clones in this sample may be carry-over from other donors' samples. Input material: naive CD4+ T cells from PBMCs. As for subset: CD45RA+ positively selected. The CDR3 is CASSSGGGGSPAGELFF. CDR3 nucleotides: TGTGCCAGCAGCAGCGGGGGGGGCGGGAGTCCGGCCGGGGAGCTGTTTTTT.